This T cell receptor beta chain emerged from a study of blood T cell repertoires in COVID-19. Study summary: Sites across the United States, Italy and Spain contributed samples from acute and convalescent COVID-19. PBMCs, B-cell-depleted T cells, or T cells provided the cDNA or gDNA that made up the material.

The germline V gene has CDR1 SQVTM and CDR2 ANQGSEA. This CDR3 has 14 amino acids. V was clipped by 6 bases and J by 0 bases; unmatched bases: 4. In the original processing: Amplification from reference gene primers served as the basis for estimated nucleated cell counts. Assay: immunoSEQ multiplex PCR; the TCRdb copy retains only in-frame clones and omits some. V, J and clone size derive from that table, while D and trimming were established from the DNA sequence. This sample carries some 260,000 clones, approximately 88% of them seen once, and the ten largest clones take roughly 10%. Patients of the Seattle cohort, enrolled during active infection, were followed longitudinally.

V usage is TRBV29-1 and J usage is TRBJ1-3; 8 nucleotides align to TRBD1. Input material: peripheral blood. The source of this sequence is a woman aged 70-85 years with COVID-19, enrolled during active disease. This CDR3 reads CSVRTGYSGNTIYF. The CDR3 nucleotides are TGCAGCGTAAGGACAGGGTACTCTGGAAACACCATATATTTT. The full variable domain, completed using reference TRBV29-1 and TRBJ1-3, is SAVISQKPSRDICQRGTSLTIQCQVDSQVTMMFWYRQQPGQSLTLIATANQGSEATYESGFVIDKFPISRPNLTFSTLTVSNMSPEDSSIYLCSVRTGYSGNTIYFGEGSWLTVV.